One and the same sample provided the 11 T cell receptor beta chains below, sequenced in a study of cytomegalovirus exposure and HLA in healthy donors. 13 Jbeta primers and 60 Vbeta primers were used for the PCR. The protocol was immunoSEQ multiplex PCR, while the TCRdb copy is restricted to in-frame clones and leaves out a portion. Among over 150,000 clones listed, about 90% were seen once. Source material: PBMCs. All receptors derive from a girl under three years old in good health and CMV-seronegative.

The rearrangement uses TRBV6-9 and TRBJ2-5, with 7 bases lining up with TRBD1. Per germline, CDR1 MNHGY and CDR2 SVAAGI. The CDR3 runs to 13 residues. V shed 5 bases, J shed 4 bases, and the junction held 4 bases outside the gene matches. The CDR3 sequence is CASSSRQGETQYF. In nucleotides, the CDR3 is TGTGCCAGCAGTAGTAGACAGGGAGAGACCCAGTACTTC.

The chain recombines TRBV11-2 with TRBJ1-2; D perhaps matches TRBD1 (5 bases). The germline V and J ends were trimmed by 3 bases and 2 bases, with 16 bases remaining between them. The CDR3 length is 16 residues. Germline CDR1 and CDR2: SGHAT and FQNNGV. For the CDR3, the DNA is TGTGCCAGCAGCTTGGACCCGGCAGGGTCCAACTATGGCTACACCTTC. Residues: CASSLDPAGSNYGYTF.

A few counts support this clone. The chain links TRBV2 to TRBJ2-7; 9 bases agree with TRBD1. This CDR3 spans 14 amino acids. The germline V gene encodes CDR1 SNHLY and CDR2 FYNNEI. Germline trimming cut 8 bases from V and 0 bases from J; bases unmatched to any gene: 5. The DNA of the CDR3 is TGTGCCAGCGAGGACAGGGGAAGCTCCTACGAGCAGTACTTC. Translation: CASEDRGSSYEQYF. The full variable domain, rest sourced from reference TRBV2 and TRBJ2-7, is EPEVTQTPSHQVTQMGQEVILRCVPISNHLYFYWYRQILGQKVEFLVSFYNNEISEKSEIFDDQFSVERPDGSNFTLKIRSTKLEDSAMYFCASEDRGSSYEQYFGPGTRLTVT.

V usage is TRBV5-4 and J usage is TRBJ2-5, with 8 bases matching TRBD2. After removal of 2 bases from V and 0 bases from J, the junction contained 9 bases not matched to a gene. The CDR3 loop spans 17 amino acids. Germline V gives CDR1 SGHNT, CDR2 YYREEE (reference sequence). The CDR3: CASSFRGGPGYQETQYF. The DNA of the CDR3 is TGTGCCAGCAGCTTTCGCGGGGGGCCGGGGTACCAAGAGACCCAGTACTTC.

V usage is TRBV27 and J usage is TRBJ2-1, with TRBD2 matching over 9 bases. Trimming cost V 6 bases and J 6 bases; bases outside gene matches: 12. Germline V lookup: CDR1 MNHEY, CDR2 SMNVEV (reference sequence). The CDR3 runs 16 residues. CDR3 residues: CASSPGVAGATNEQFF. The CDR3 nucleotides read TGTGCCAGCAGCCCGGGGGTAGCGGGGGCAACCAATGAGCAGTTCTTC.

Points on this clone: At one end the junction does not follow the germline gene, possibly because of a read error. The chain links TRBV2 to TRBJ2-7; TRBD2 matches 13 bases. CDR1 SNHLY and CDR2 FYNNEI come from the germline V gene. The CDR3 has 13 residues. CDR3 region: CASSSGTSGEGDF. Written as DNA, the CDR3 is TGTGCCAGCAGCTCCGGGACTAGCGGGGAGGGGGACTTC.

This chain joins TRBV20-1 and TRBJ2-5, with D hard to call. The CDR3 has 11 residues. Trimming shortened V by 4 bases and J by 2 bases, and 5 bases separated the two germline ends. Germline V CDR1 and CDR2: DFQATT, SNEGSKA (reference sequence). CDR3 sequence: CSAIMQETQYF. The CDR3, as DNA: TGCAGTGCTATCATGCAAGAGACCCAGTACTTC.

The chain recombines TRBV4-2 with TRBJ2-5; TRBD1 is a possible D gene (5 bases). The DNA end is a closer match to TRBJ2-7, so the J assignment may be wrong. The CDR3 is made up of 12 amino acids. CDR1 is LGHNA, CDR2 YNFKEQ, per germline. This chain's CDR3 is CASSRDSYEQYF. CDR3 nucleotide sequence: TGTGCCAGCAGCCGTGACAGCTACGAGCAGTACTTC.

The rearrangement links TRBV19 to TRBJ1-1, with TRBD1 matching 8 bases. The V gene's germline CDR1 is LNHDA and CDR2 SQIVND (reference sequence). This CDR3 is built from 18 residues. The V gene end was trimmed by 7 bases and the J gene end by 2 bases; junction bases not matched to a gene: 18. CDR3 in amino acids: CASNHRDRQLGANTEAFF. Written as DNA, the CDR3 is TGTGCCAGTAACCACCGGGACAGGCAACTGGGGGCTAACACTGAAGCTTTCTTT.

This sequence joins TRBV7-9 and TRBJ2-7; the match to TRBD2 covers 7 bases. There are 13 residues in the CDR3. Germline V gene data show CDR1 as SEHNR and CDR2 as FQNEAQ (reference sequence). V was clipped by 5 bases and J by 5 bases; unmatched bases: 6. In nucleotides, the CDR3 is TGTGCCAGCAGCGCAAGCGGGACCCACGAGCAGTACTTC. Protein sequence: CASSASGTHEQYF.

The rearrangement links TRBV7-2 to TRBJ2-3; D ambiguous. Trimming removed 3 bases at V and 1 base at J, with 5 bases between. The length of the CDR3 is 13 residues. CDR1 and CDR2 from the germline V gene are SGHTA and FQGNSA. This CDR3 reads CASSFGRTDTQYF. In nucleotides, the CDR3 is TGTGCCAGCAGCTTTGGCCGCACAGATACGCAGTATTTT.